A single T cell receptor beta chain is shown here with its context. These data belong to a study of shared clonotypes between healthy human individuals. TCRdb's table, derived via immunoSEQ multiplex PCR, lists solely in-frame clones and lacks some. The data show roughly 2.2 million clones, 92% seen once. The clonotype was recovered from a young man in good health. Some clones in this sample may be carry-over from other donors' samples. Sequencing was performed on naive CD4+ T cells from PBMCs. As to subset: CD45RA+ positively selected.

CDR3 bases: TGTGCCAGCAGTTCGCCCGGGACAGATTATTATGGCTACACCTTC. Translating gives CASSSPGTDYYGYTF. This chain connects TRBV28 to TRBJ1-2; 7 bases line up with TRBD1. Germline assignment: CDR1 MDHEN and CDR2 SYDVKM. The CDR3 runs to 15 residues. Germline trimming cut 4 bases from V and 5 bases from J; bases unmatched to any gene: 10.